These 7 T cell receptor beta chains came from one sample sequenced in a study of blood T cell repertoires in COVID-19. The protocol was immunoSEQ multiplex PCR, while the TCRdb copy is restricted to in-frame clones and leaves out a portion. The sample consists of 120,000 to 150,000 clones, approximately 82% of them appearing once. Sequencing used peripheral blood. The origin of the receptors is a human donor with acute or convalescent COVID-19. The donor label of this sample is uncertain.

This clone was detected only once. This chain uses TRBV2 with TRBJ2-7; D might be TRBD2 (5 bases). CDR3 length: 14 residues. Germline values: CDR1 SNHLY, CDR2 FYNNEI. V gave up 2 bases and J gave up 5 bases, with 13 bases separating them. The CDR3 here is CASSELRGVHEQYF. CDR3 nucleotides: TGTGCCAGCAGTGAACTACGGGGAGTCCACGAGCAGTACTTC.

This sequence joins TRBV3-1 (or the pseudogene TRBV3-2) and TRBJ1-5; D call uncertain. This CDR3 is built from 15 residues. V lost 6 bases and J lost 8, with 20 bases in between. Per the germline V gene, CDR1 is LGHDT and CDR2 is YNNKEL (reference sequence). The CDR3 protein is CASSVGSGYRKPQHF. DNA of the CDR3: TGTGCCAGCAGTGTCGGTTCGGGGTATAGGAAGCCCCAGCATTTT.

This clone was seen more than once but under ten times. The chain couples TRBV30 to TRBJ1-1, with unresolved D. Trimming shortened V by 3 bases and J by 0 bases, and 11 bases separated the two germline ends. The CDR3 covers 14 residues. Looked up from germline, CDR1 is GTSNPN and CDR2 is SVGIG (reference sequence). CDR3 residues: CAWREGPMNTEAFF. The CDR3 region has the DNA TGTGCCTGGAGGGAGGGTCCTATGAACACTGAAGCTTTCTTT. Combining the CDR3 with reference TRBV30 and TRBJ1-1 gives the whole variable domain SQTIHQWPATLVQPVGSPLSLECTVEGTSNPNLYWYRQAAGRGLQLLFYSVGIGQISSEVPQNLSASRPQDRQFILSSKKLLLSDSGFYLCAWREGPMNTEAFFGQGTRLTVV.

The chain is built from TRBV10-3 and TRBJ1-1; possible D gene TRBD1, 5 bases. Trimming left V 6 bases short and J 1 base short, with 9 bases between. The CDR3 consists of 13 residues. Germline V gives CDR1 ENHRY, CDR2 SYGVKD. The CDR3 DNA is TGTGCCATCAGGATACAGGCGAACACTGAAGCTTTCTTT. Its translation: CAIRIQANTEAFF.

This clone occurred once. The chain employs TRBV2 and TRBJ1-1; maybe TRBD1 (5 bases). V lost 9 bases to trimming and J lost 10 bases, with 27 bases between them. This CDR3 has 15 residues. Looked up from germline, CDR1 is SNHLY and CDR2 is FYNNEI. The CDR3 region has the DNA TGTGCCAGTGGAGAAAGCGGGACGGATGCTCGGAGAGCTTTCTTT. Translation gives CASGESGTDARRAFF.

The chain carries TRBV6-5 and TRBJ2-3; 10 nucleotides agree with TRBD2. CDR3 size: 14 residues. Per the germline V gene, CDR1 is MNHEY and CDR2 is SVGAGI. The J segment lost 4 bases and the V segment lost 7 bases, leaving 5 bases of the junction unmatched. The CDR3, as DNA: TGTGCCAGCATGAAGCGGGGGGGCGCAGATACGCAGTATTTT. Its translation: CASMKRGGADTQYF.

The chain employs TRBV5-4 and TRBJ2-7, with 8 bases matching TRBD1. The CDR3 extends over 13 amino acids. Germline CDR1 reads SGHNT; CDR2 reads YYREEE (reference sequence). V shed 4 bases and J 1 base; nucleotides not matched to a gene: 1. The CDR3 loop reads CASSTGGSYEQYF. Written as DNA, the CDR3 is TGTGCCAGCAGCACAGGGGGATCCTACGAGCAGTACTTC.